Listed here are 23 T cell receptor beta chains from one sample, sequenced in a study of regulatory T cells in long-lasting Graves disease. The sample's time point: persistent/refractory GD, antithyroid drugs over 5 years with positive TRAb. The TCR library was prepared using RNA isolated from PBMCs. Researchers made TCR beta libraries by using iRepertoire HTBI primers and running Arm-PCR on CDR3 regions. A single record per CDR3 protein comes from TCRdb applying MiXCR to the multiplex PCR reads. The table lists roughly 490,000 distinct CDR3 sequences, approximately 23% of them singletons. The source material was peripheral blood mononuclear cells (PBMCs), sampled when the disease was refractory, from a patient treated with antithyroid drugs. The receptors shown here come from a female donor with Graves disease.

This clonotype was recorded many times. This chain joins TRBV11-2 and TRBJ2-5; the D call may be TRBD1 or TRBD2 (6 bases each). Trimming stripped 1 base from V and 2 bases from J, with 11 bases between. CDR1 and CDR2 from the germline V gene are SGHAT and FQNNGV. The CDR3 is made up of 15 amino acids. The CDR3 is CASSLARGVQETQYF. The CDR3 DNA reads as TGTGCCAGCAGCTTAGCAAGGGGGGTTCAAGAGACCCAGTACTTC.

In this sample, this clonotype turned up many times. V usage is TRBV7-2 and J usage is TRBJ2-7; a possible D gene is TRBD2 (5 bases). Germline V gene lookup returns CDR1 SGHTA and CDR2 FQGNSA. V was trimmed by 3 bases and J by 0 bases, leaving 18 bases between them. The CDR3 consists of 17 residues. CDR3 nucleotide sequence: TGTGCCAGCAGCTTGTCGAGGGATTCCGCTTACTCCTACGAGCAGTACTTC. This sequence encodes CASSLSRDSAYSYEQYF.

The rearrangement uses TRBV9 and TRBJ2-5; 8 positions match TRBD2. CDR1 is SGDLS, CDR2 YYNGEE, per germline. The CDR3 totals 15 residues. V gave up 3 bases and J gave up 4 bases; unmatched junction bases: 8. The CDR3 sequence is CASSASGGQPETQYF. For the CDR3, the DNA is TGTGCCAGCAGCGCAAGCGGGGGCCAACCAGAGACCCAGTACTTC.

This clonotype was observed once. The rearrangement uses TRBV12-3 or TRBV12-4 and TRBJ1-2; a weak D match, TRBD1 (6 bases). The CDR3 length is 15 residues. V shed 4 bases and J shed 1 base, with 13 bases lying between them. CDR3 DNA: TGTGCCAGCAGTTCAACAGGGTTTGTTAACTATGGCTACACCTTC. Protein sequence: CASSSTGFVNYGYTF.

This clonotype occurred once. The chain joins TRBV25-1 to TRBJ2-7; 10 positions match TRBD2. J gave up 5 bases and V 4 bases, and 20 bases lay outside the gene matches. The V gene's germline CDR1 is MGHDK and CDR2 SYGVNS. The length of the CDR3 is 19 residues. This CDR3 reads CASSGPWLAGVSGQNEQYF. The DNA of the CDR3 is TGTGCCAGCAGTGGGCCTTGGCTAGCGGGAGTTTCCGGGCAGAACGAGCAGTACTTC.

On this clonotype itself: A read error may explain this, as a much larger clone is one base away. The gene calls are TRBV6-2 or TRBV6-3 and TRBJ1-5; tentatively, D is TRBD1 (5 bases). Germline V gene data show CDR1 as MNHEY and CDR2 as SVGEGT. The V end lost 5 bases, the J end lost 2 bases, and 16 bases lay between the germline ends. The CDR3 totals 16 residues. CDR3 sequence: CASSRPGTSGNQPQHF. The CDR3 nucleotides are TGTGCCAGCAGTCGCCCCGGGACCTCGGGCAATCAGCCCCAGCATTTT.

This clonotype was seen a handful of times. With a much larger clone just one base away, this may be a read error. The CDR3 region is CACSDWRGGRGETQYF. Written as DNA, the CDR3 is TGCGCCTGCAGTGATTGGCGGGGGGGCCGAGGAGAGACCCAGTACTTC. This rearrangement joins TRBV10-2 to TRBJ2-5, with 9 bases lining up with TRBD2. The CDR3 loop spans 16 amino acids. Germline-derived CDR1 and CDR2 are WSHSY and SAAADI.

This clonotype was recorded at least ten times. The chain uses TRBV6-1 and TRBJ1-2; D is undetermined. The CDR3 spans 17 residues. The germline V gene encodes CDR1 MNHNS and CDR2 SASEGT. V was clipped by 6 bases and J by 5 bases, with 25 bases between them. The CDR3 protein is CASSYDRTRLVSYGYTF. CDR3 bases: TGTGCCAGCAGCTATGACCGGACTCGACTCGTCAGTTATGGCTACACCTTC.

This clonotype was detected ten times or more. J is TRBJ2-7 and V is TRBV29-1; D may be TRBD2 (6 bases). Per germline, CDR1 SQVTM and CDR2 ANQGSEA. Trimming removed 4 bases from V and 2 bases from J, with 18 bases in between. The length of the CDR3 is 15 residues. In DNA, the CDR3 is TGCAGCGTTGTTTACCGGGACTCAACTCCCTACGAGCAGTACTTC. Protein: CSVVYRDSTPYEQYF.

This clonotype appeared many times. V usage is TRBV12-3 or TRBV12-4 and J usage is TRBJ1-1, with a tentative D call TRBD1 (6 bases). V was clipped by 5 bases and J by 1 base, with 17 bases between them. This CDR3 is built from 16 residues. In DNA, the CDR3 is TGTGCCAGCAGTCATTACTCGGGACAAAAGAACACTGAAGCTTTCTTT. Protein sequence: CASSHYSGQKNTEAFF.

This rearrangement joins TRBV6-5 to TRBJ1-1, with a weak D call TRBD1 (6 bases). CDR3 length: 17 residues. Trimming removed 2 bases at V and 0 bases at J, with 16 bases between. The germline V gene encodes CDR1 MNHEY and CDR2 SVGAGI. This CDR3 reads CASSYGGGGGMNTEAFF. The CDR3, as DNA: TGTGCCAGCAGTTACGGAGGGGGAGGGGGGATGAACACTGAAGCTTTCTTT.

In this sample, this clonotype turned up a few times. V gene TRBV4-3 combines with J gene TRBJ2-7; the D is unclear. The CDR3 sequence is 13 residues long. Trimming removed 4 bases from V and 3 bases from J, with 10 bases in between. Germline CDR1 is LGHNA and CDR2 is YSLEER. CDR3: CASSPAMGYEQYF. In nucleotides, the CDR3 is TGCGCCAGCAGCCCCGCCATGGGCTACGAGCAGTACTTC.

This clonotype was observed at least ten times. The genes are TRBV6-1 and TRBJ2-7; D possibly corresponds to TRBD2 (6 bases). V lost 4 bases, J lost 3 bases, and 10 bases lay in between. The CDR3 spans 13 residues. The germline gives CDR1 MNHNS, CDR2 SASEGT. DNA for the CDR3: TGTGCCAGCAGTGGGGGACTTTTCTACGAGCAGTACTTC. This translates into CASSGGLFYEQYF.

The chain couples TRBV30 to TRBJ2-1; D possibly corresponds to TRBD2 (5 bases). V lost 0 bases and J lost 4, with 16 bases in between. The CDR3 contains 16 residues. The germline gives CDR1 GTSNPN, CDR2 SVGIG (reference sequence). CDR3 nucleotides: TGTGCCTGGAGTGTACCGCGGGCCACACCTTACAATGAGCAGTTCTTC. This codes for CAWSVPRATPYNEQFF. The full variable domain, its missing parts supplied by reference TRBV30 and TRBJ2-1, is SQTIHQWPATLVQPVGSPLSLECTVEGTSNPNLYWYRQAAGRGLQLLFYSVGIGQISSEVPQNLSASRPQDRQFILSSKKLLLSDSGFYLCAWSVPRATPYNEQFFGPGTRLTVL.

This clonotype was seen repeatedly, ten times or more. This sequence joins TRBV28 and TRBJ1-3; D gene ambiguous. Trimming pared 3 bases from V and 0 bases from J, leaving 9 bases between. CDR1 and CDR2 (germline): MDHEN, SYDVKM. The CDR3 spans 15 residues. CDR3 DNA: TGTGCCAGCAGTTTTGACGCAGGCTCTGGAAACACCATATATTTT. It encodes CASSFDAGSGNTIYF.

This clonotype was counted ten times or more. The chain links TRBV29-1 to TRBJ1-1; no definite D call. The CDR3 totals 14 residues. V was shortened by 4 bases and J by 1 base, with 13 bases between the two germline ends. CDR1 is SQVTM and CDR2 is ANQGSEA in the germline V gene. The CDR3 DNA follows: TGCAGCGTTGTGGTCCGCGAACGGAACACTGAAGCTTTCTTT. Its translation: CSVVVRERNTEAFF.

This clonotype was seen only once. Since a much larger clone is just one base distant, this may be a read error. CDR3 in amino acids: CASSLGQGGLYGHTF. The CDR3 region has the DNA TGCGCCAGCAGCTTGGGCCAGGGCGGCTTGTATGGCCACACCTTC. The genes are TRBV5-1 and TRBJ1-2; tentatively, D is TRBD1 (5 bases). Per the germline V gene, CDR1 is SGHRS and CDR2 is YFSETQ. The CDR3 consists of 15 residues.

This clonotype came up a few times. V is TRBV6-2 or TRBV6-3 and J is TRBJ1-5; weak D call: TRBD1 (5 bases). Germline V gives CDR1 MNHEY, CDR2 SVGEGT. V was cut by 6 bases and J by 5 bases, with 8 bases left in between. The CDR3 has 12 residues. In DNA, the CDR3 is TGTGCCAGCAGGCAGACAGATCAGCCCCAGCATTTT. Translation: CASRQTDQPQHF.

This clonotype was observed a single time. At one boundary the junction diverges from the germline segment, which might be a read error. This rearrangement joins TRBV14 to TRBJ2-7, with TRBD2 matching over 7 bases. The germline CDR1 and CDR2 sequences are SGHDN and FVKESK. The CDR3 runs 14 residues. The CDR3 protein is CANSRWGGNYEQYF. In DNA, the CDR3 is TGTGCCAACAGCCGGTGGGGGGGGAACTACGAGCAGTACTTC.

V and J are TRBV30 and TRBJ2-7, with 8 bases identical to TRBD2. Germline V gene data show CDR1 as GTSNPN and CDR2 as SVGIG (reference sequence). V was pared by 8 bases and J by 6 bases, with 12 bases of the junction left unmatched. The CDR3 has 13 amino acids. DNA of the CDR3: TGTGCCCGGACCCGGGGGGGAGGGGGCGAGCAGTACTTC. This translates into CARTRGGGGEQYF.

A few counts support this clonotype. It is likely a read error: a sequence one base away is far more abundant. This chain links TRBV28 with TRBJ1-1; D call uncertain. CDR1 is MDHEN, CDR2 SYDVKM, per germline. CDR3 size: 13 residues. The CDR3 loop reads CASSLVMNAEAFF. In DNA, the CDR3 is TGTGCCAGCAGCTTAGTTATGAACGCTGAAGCTTTCTTT.

The chain uses TRBV12-3 or TRBV12-4 and TRBJ2-1, with D perhaps matching TRBD1 (6 bases). The CDR3 is 15 amino acids. V was trimmed by 5 bases and J by 3 bases, leaving 14 bases between them. The CDR3 here is CASSPDGGGYNEQFF. The CDR3 DNA follows: TGTGCCAGCAGTCCTGATGGGGGCGGCTACAATGAGCAGTTCTTC.

The genes are TRBV7-9 and TRBJ2-2, with TRBD2 matching over 7 bases. There are 15 residues in the CDR3. Germline CDR1 SEHNR, CDR2 FQNEAQ (reference sequence). V dropped 7 bases and J dropped 4; count of bases not matched to a gene: 9. The CDR3 nucleotides are TGTGCCAGCATCCGGGCGGGGGTCCGCACCGGGGAGCTGTTTTTT. Protein sequence: CASIRAGVRTGELFF.